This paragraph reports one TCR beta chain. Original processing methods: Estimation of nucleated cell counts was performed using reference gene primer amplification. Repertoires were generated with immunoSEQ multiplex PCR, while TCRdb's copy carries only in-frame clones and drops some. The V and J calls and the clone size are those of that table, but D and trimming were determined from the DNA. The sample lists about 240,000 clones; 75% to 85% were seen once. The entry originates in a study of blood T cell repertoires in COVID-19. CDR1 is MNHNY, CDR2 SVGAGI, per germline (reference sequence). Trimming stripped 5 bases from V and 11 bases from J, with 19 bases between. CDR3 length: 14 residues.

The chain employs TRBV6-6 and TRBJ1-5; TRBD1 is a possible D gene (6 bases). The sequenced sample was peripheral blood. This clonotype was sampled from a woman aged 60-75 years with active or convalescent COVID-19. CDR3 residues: CASSPSQTGQAQHF. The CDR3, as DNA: TGTGCCAGCAGTCCTTCCCAGACAGGCCAGGCCCAGCATTTT.